This is a list of T cell receptor beta chains from one sample in a study of T-cell reconstitution after alpha-beta-depleted transplantation in children. TCRdb called the PCR reads again in MiXCR, with one record for every CDR3 protein. This table holds around 340,000 distinct CDR3 sequences, 13% found once. The sequencing here drew on PBMCs, taken from the stem cell graft. All receptors derive from a human donor who donated a stem cell graft to a child with Fanconi anemia. CDR3s include the opening cysteine and the closing phenylalanine or tryptophan. The D gene is left open where the match is weak. Size values are once, few and many counts, or a class for expanded clones, and some rows have none.

>TRBV20-1|TRBJ1-4|few|.
CSARTGEKLFF
TGCAGTGCTAGGACGGGGGAAAAACTGTTTTTT
>TRBV27|TRBJ1-5|.|.
CASSLTEGPQHF
TGTGCCAGCAGTCTTACAGAGGGGCCCCAGCATTTT
>TRBV18|TRBJ1-1|.|.
CASLPHLNTEAFF
TGTGCCAGCTTACCACATTTGAACACTGAAGCTTTCTTT
>TRBV27|TRBJ2-3|few|TRBD2
CASSPTPAGVDDTQYF
TGTGCCAGCAGTCCTACTCCAGCGGGGGTCGATGATACGCAGTATTTT
>TRBV6-1|TRBJ2-3|.|TRBD1
CASSPEDRDPDTQYF
TGTGCCAGCAGCCCCGAGGACAGGGACCCAGATACGCAGTATTTT
>TRBV6-2/TRBV6-3|TRBJ2-7|.|.
CASSYRWEQYF
TGTGCCAGCAGTTATAGGTGGGAGCAGTACTTC
>TRBV4-3|TRBJ2-1|many|.
CASSQDHARGREQFF
TGCGCCAGCAGCCAAGATCACGCCAGGGGACGTGAGCAGTTCTTC
>TRBV6-1|TRBJ2-3|.|TRBD1
CASNLDRGTDTQYF
TGTGCCAGCAACTTGGACAGGGGGACAGATACGCAGTATTTT
>TRBV10-3|TRBJ2-5|many|.
CAISESTSSGYEETQYF
TGTGCCATCAGTGAGTCGACAAGCTCAGGGTACGAAGAGACCCAGTACTTC
>TRBV5-4|TRBJ2-1|many|.
CASSLELQPYNEQFF
TGTGCCAGCAGCTTGGAGCTTCAGCCCTACAATGAGCAGTTCTTC
>TRBV5-6|TRBJ2-1|many|.
CASSFDLFNEQFF
TGTGCCAGCAGCTTTGATTTGTTCAATGAGCAGTTCTTC
>TRBV12-3/TRBV12-4|TRBJ1-1|many|TRBD1
CASTRQGGITEAFF
TGTGCCAGCACCCGACAGGGTGGCATCACTGAAGCTTTCTTT
>TRBV27|TRBJ2-7|many|.
CASSLSDSSAYEQYF
TGTGCCAGCAGTTTATCGGACAGTTCGGCCTACGAGCAGTACTTC
>TRBV5-1|TRBJ2-7|many|.
CASSQRPLQGSYEQYF
TGCGCCAGCAGCCAACGACCCCTTCAGGGATCCTACGAGCAGTACTTC
>TRBV7-2|TRBJ1-3|few|.
CASTLTISSGNTIYF
TGTGCCAGCACCCTCACTATCTCCTCTGGAAACACCATATATTTT
>TRBV20-1|TRBJ1-2|.|.
CSAKKGISGGYTF
TGCAGTGCTAAGAAAGGAATATCTGGTGGCTACACCTTC
>TRBV5-1|TRBJ2-3|few|TRBD1
CASSYRTGEDTQYF
TGCGCCAGCAGCTACAGGACAGGGGAGGATACGCAGTATTTT
>TRBV6-1|TRBJ1-5|few|.
CASSERGEGTQPQHF
TGTGCCAGCAGTGAAAGAGGGGAAGGGACTCAGCCCCAGCATTTT
>TRBV3-1|TRBJ2-1|.|.
CASSPIVSYNEQFF
TGTGCCAGCAGTCCCATAGTCTCCTACAATGAGCAGTTCTTC
>TRBV7-6|TRBJ2-2|few|.
CASQGGADGELFF
TGTGCCAGCCAGGGGGGAGCTGACGGGGAGCTGTTTTTT
>TRBV12-3/TRBV12-4|TRBJ1-3|many|.
CASSWDSGNTIYF
TGTGCCAGCAGCTGGGACTCTGGAAACACCATATATTTT
>TRBV12-5|TRBJ2-3|many|.
CASGPPDPTAVTDTQYF
TGTGCTAGTGGTCCCCCGGACCCAACCGCGGTTACAGATACGCAGTATTTT
>TRBV4-3|TRBJ2-6|.|TRBD1
CVSSQDRVSGANVLTF
TGCGTCAGCAGCCAGGACAGGGTTTCCGGGGCCAACGTCCTGACTTTC
>TRBV14|TRBJ1-1|.|.
CASSQGLQNEAFF
TGTGCCAGCAGCCAGGGGCTTCAGAATGAAGCTTTCTTT